This T cell receptor (beta chain) was recovered during a study of blood T cells in healthy people across ages. Overall study findings and caveats: There were more naive CD4+ cells and higher diversity in long-lived donors than in aged donors.

A second 7 to 11 cycle PCR used barcoded and J-beta primers. TCRdb analysed the 5' RACE reads with MiXCR anew, one entry per CDR3 protein. The repertoire has about 570,000 distinct CDR3 sequences, 25% to 30% of them found once; the top ten carry about 18%. The sample holds many counts of this clonotype. The antigen is unknown. The CDR3 runs to 16 residues. Trimming removed 0 bases at V and 1 base at J, with 10 bases between. The germline CDR1 and CDR2 sequences are SGHDN and FVKESK. Aged about 6 to 95, donors were systemically healthy Caucasians from Russia. The V and J genes are TRBV14 and TRBJ2-1, with TRBD1 as a possible D gene (5 bases). Sequenced material: blood. The TCR comes from a woman aged 65 to 85 in good health. CDR3 protein: CASSQDIGVSYNEQFF. CDR3 in DNA: TGTGCCAGCAGCCAAGATATAGGGGTATCCTACAATGAGCAGTTCTTC.